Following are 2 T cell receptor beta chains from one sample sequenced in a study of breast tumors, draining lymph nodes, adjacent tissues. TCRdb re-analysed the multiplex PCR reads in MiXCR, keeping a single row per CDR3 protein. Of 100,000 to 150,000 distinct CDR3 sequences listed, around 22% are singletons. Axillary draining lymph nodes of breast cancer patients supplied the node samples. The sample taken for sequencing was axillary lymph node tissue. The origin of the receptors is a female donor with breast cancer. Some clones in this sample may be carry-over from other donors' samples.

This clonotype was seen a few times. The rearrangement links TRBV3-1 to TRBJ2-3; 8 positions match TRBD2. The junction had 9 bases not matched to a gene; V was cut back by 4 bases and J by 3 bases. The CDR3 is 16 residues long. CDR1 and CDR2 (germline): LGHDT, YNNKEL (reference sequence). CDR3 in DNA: TGTGCCAGCAGCCCCGTAGCGGGGATGATAACAGATACGCAGTATTTT. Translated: CASSPVAGMITDTQYF.

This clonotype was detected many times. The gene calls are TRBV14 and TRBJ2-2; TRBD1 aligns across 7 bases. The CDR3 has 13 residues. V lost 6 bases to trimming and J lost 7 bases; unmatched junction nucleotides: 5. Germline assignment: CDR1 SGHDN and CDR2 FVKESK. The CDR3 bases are TGTGCCAGCAGGGTACAGGGGTTCGGGGAGCTGTTTTTT. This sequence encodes CASRVQGFGELFF.